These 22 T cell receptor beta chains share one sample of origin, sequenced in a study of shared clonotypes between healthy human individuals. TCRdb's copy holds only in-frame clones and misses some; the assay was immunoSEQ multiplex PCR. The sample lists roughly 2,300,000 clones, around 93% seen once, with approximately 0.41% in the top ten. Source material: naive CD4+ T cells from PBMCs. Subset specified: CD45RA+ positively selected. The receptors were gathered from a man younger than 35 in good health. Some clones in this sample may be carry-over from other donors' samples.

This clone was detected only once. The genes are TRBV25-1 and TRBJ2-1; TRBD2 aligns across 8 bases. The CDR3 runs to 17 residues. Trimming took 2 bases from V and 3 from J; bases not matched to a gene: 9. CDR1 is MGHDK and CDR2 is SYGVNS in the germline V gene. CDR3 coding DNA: TGTGCCAGCAGTGAACTTGGGGCGGGAGGAATCTACAATGAGCAGTTCTTC. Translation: CASSELGAGGIYNEQFF.

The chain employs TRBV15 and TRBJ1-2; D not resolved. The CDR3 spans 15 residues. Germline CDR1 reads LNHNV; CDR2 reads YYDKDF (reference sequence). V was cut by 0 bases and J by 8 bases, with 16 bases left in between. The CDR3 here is CATSRDLDGRRGYTF. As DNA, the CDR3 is TGTGCCACCAGCAGAGATTTGGACGGACGACGGGGCTACACCTTC.

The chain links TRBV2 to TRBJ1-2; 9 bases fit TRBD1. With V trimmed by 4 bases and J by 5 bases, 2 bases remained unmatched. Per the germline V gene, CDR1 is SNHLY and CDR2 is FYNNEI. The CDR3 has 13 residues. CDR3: CASSAGTGYGYTF. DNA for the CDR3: TGTGCCAGCAGTGCCGGGACAGGGTATGGCTACACCTTC.

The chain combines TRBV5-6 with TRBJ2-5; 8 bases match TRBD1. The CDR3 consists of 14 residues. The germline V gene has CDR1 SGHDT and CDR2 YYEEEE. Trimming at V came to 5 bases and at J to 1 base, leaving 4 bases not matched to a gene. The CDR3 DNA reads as TGTGCCAGCAGGCAGGGACAGGTCCAAGAGACCCAGTACTTC. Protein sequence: CASRQGQVQETQYF.

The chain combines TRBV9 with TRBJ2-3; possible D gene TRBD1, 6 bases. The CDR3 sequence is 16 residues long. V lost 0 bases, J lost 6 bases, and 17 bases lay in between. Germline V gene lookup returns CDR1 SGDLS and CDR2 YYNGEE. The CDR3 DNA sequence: TGTGCCAGCAGCGTAGCAGGGGCCCGGGTAGGTGATACGCAGTATTTT. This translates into CASSVAGARVGDTQYF.

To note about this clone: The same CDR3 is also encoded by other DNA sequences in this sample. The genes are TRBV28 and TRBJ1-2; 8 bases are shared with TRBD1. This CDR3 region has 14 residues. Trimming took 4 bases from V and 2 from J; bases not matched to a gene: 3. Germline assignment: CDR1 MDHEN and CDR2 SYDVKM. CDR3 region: CASSSGQGNYGYTF. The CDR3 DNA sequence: TGTGCCAGCAGTTCCGGACAGGGCAACTATGGCTACACCTTC.

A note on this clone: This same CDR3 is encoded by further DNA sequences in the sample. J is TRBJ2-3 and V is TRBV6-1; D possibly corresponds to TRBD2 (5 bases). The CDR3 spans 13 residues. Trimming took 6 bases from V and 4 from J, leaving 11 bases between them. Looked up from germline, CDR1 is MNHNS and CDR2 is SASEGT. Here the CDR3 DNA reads TGTGCCAGCAGAGAGACCGGGGCAGATACGCAGTATTTT. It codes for CASRETGADTQYF.

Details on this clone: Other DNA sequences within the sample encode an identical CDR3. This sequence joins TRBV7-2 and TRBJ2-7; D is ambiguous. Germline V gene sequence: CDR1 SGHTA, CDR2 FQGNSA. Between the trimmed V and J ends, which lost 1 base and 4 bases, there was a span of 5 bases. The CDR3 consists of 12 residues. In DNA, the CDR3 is TGTGCCAGCAGCTTAGTAGGGTACGAGCAGTACTTC. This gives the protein CASSLVGYEQYF.

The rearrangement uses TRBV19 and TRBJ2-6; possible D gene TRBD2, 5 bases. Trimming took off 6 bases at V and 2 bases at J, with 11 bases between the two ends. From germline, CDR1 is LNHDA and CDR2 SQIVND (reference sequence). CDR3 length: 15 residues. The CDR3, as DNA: TGTGCCAGTAGCCATGGGCGGGCTGGGGCCAACGTCCTGACTTTC. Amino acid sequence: CASSHGRAGANVLTF.

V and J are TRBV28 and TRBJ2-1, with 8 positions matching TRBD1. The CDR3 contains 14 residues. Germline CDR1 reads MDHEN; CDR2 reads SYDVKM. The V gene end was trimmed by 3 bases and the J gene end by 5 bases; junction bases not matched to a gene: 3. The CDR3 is CASSFGDRHNEQFF. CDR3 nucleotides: TGTGCCAGCAGTTTTGGGGACAGGCACAATGAGCAGTTCTTC.

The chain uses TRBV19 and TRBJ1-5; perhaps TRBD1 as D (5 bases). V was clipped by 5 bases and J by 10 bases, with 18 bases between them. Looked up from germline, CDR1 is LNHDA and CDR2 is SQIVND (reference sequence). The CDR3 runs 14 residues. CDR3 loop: CASSPGTLGSPQHF. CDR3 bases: TGTGCCAGTAGTCCGGGGACCCTAGGCAGCCCCCAGCATTTT.

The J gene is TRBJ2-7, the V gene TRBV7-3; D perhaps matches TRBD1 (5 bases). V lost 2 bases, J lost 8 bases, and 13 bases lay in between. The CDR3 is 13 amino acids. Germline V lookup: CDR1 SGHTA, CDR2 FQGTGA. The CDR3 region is CASSLGSRGKQYF. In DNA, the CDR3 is TGTGCCAGCAGCTTAGGCTCTAGGGGCAAGCAGTACTTC.

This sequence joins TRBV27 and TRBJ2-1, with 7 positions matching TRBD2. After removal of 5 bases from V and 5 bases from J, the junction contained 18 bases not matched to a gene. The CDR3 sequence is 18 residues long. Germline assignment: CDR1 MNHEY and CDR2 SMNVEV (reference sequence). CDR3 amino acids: CASSPGLGLADLHNEQFF. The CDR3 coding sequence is TGTGCCAGCAGTCCTGGACTGGGGCTAGCGGACCTACACAATGAGCAGTTCTTC.

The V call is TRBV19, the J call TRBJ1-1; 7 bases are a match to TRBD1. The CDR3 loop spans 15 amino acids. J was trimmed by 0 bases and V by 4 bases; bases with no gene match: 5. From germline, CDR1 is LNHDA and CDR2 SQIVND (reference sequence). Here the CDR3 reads CASSTSTGMNTEAFF. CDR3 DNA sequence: TGTGCCAGTAGTACTTCGACAGGGATGAACACTGAAGCTTTCTTT. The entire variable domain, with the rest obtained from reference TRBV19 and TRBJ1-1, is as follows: DGGITQSPKYLFRKEGQNVTLSCEQNLNHDAMYWYRQDPGQGLRLIYYSQIVNDFQKGDIAEGYSVSREKKESFPLTVTSAQKNPTAFYLCASSTSTGMNTEAFFGQGTRLTVV.

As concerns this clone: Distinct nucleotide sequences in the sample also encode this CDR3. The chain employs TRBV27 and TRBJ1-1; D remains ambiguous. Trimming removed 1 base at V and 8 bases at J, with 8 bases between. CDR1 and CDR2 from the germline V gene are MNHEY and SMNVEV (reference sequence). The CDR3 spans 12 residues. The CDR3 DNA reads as TGTGCCAGCAGTTTATTAGGCAGGGAAGCTTTCTTT. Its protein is CASSLLGREAFF.

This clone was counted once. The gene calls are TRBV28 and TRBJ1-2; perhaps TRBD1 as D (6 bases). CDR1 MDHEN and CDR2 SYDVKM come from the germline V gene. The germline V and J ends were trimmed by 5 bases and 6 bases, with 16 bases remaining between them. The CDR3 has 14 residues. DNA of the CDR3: TGTGCCAGCAGTCAAGCCAGGGGAGTAAATGGCTACACCTTC. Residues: CASSQARGVNGYTF.

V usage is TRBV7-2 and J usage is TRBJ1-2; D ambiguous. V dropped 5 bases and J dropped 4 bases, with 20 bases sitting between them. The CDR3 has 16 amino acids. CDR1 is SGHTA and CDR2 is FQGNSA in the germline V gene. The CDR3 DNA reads TGTGCCAGCAGCGCTACCAGGAGTTCCCTTATCTATGGCTACACCTTC. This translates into CASSATRSSLIYGYTF.

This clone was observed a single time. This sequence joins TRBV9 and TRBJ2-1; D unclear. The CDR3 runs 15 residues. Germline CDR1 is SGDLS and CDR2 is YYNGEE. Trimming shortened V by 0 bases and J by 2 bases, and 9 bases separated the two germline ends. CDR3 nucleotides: TGTGCCAGCAGCGTAGCAAGTGAAACCTACAATGAGCAGTTCTTC. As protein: CASSVASETYNEQFF.

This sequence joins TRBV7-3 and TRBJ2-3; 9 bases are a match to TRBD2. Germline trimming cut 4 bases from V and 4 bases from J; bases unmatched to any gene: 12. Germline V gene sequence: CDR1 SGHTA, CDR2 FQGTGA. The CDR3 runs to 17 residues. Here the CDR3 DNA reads TGTGCCAGCAGCTCCGGTGGCGGGACTAGCTCCCCAGATACGCAGTATTTT. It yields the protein CASSSGGGTSSPDTQYF.

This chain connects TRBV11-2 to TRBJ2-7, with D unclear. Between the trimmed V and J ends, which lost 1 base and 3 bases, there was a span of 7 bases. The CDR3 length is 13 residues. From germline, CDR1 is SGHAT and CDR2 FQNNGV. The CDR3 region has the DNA TGTGCCAGCAGCTTAGGTCCGATCTACGAGCAGTACTTC. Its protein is CASSLGPIYEQYF. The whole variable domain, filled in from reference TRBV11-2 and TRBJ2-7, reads EAGVAQSPRYKIIEKRQSVAFWCNPISGHATLYWYQQILGQGPKLLIQFQNNGVVDDSQLPKDRFSAERLKGVDSTLKIQPAKLEDSAVYLCASSLGPIYEQYFGPGTRLTVT.

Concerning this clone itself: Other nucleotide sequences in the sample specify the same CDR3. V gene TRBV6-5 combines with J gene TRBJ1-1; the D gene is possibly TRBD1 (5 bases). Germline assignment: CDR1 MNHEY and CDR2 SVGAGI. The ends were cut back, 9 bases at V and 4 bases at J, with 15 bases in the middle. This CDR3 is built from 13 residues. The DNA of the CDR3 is TGTGCCAGTTCTTCCCCGGGGGGCACTGAAGCTTTCTTT. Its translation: CASSSPGGTEAFF.

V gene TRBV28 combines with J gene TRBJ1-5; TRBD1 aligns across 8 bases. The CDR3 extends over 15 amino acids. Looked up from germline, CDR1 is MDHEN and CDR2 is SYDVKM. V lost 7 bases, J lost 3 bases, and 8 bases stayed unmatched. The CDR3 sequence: CASTYGTGLNQPQHF. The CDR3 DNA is TGTGCCAGCACCTATGGGACAGGTCTCAATCAGCCCCAGCATTTT.